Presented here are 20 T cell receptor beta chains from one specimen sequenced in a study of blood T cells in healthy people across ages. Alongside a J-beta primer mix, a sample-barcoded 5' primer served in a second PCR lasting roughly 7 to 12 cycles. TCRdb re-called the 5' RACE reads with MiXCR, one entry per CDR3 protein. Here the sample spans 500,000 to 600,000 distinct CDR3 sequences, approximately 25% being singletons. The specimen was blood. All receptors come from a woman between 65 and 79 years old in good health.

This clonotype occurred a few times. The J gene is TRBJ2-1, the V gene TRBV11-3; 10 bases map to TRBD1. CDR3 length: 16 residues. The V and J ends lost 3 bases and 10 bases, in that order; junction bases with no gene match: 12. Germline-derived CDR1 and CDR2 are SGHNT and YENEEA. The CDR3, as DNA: TGTGCCAGCAGCTTGGCCCCGGACAGGGGGTTGAAGGAGCAGTTCTTC. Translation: CASSLAPDRGLKEQFF.

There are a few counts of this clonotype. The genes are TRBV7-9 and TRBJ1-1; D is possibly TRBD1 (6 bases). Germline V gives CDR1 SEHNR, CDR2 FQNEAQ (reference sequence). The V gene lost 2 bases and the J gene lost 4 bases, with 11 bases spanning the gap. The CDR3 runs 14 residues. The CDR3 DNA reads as TGTGCCAGCAGCTTACCAGGGGTCGGCACTGAAGCTTTCTTT. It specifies CASSLPGVGTEAFF.

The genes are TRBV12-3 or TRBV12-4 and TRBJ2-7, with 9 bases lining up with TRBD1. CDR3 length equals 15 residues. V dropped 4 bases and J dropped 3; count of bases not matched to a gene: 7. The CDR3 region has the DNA TGTGCCAGCAGTTCGCAGACAGGGGGGGTCTACGAGCAGTACTTC. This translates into CASSSQTGGVYEQYF.

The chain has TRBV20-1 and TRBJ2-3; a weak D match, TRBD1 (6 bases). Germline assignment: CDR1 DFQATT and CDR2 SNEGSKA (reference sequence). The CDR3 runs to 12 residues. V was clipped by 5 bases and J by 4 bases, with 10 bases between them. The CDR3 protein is CSAVPGADTQYF. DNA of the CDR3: TGCAGTGCTGTACCAGGGGCAGATACGCAGTATTTT.

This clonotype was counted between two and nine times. This CDR3 reads CASSLAGRSKETQYF. DNA for the CDR3: TGTGCCAGCAGTCTAGCGGGGCGTTCCAAAGAGACCCAGTACTTC. The V gene is TRBV7-3, the J gene TRBJ2-5; 9 bases line up with TRBD2. CDR3 length: 15 amino acids. The V gene's germline CDR1 is SGHTA and CDR2 FQGTGA. After removal of 6 bases from V and 3 bases from J, the junction contained 8 bases not matched to a gene.

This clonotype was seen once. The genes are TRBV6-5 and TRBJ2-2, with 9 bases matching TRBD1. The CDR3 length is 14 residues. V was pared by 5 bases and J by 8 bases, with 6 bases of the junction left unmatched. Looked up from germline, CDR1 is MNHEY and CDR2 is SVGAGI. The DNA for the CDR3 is TGTGCCAGCAGTCCGGGACAGGGATGGGGGGAGCTGTTTTTT. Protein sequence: CASSPGQGWGELFF.

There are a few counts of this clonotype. The CDR3 nucleotides read TGTGCCAGCGAGAGGACAGTACAAGAGACCCAGTACTTC. Translation gives CASERTVQETQYF. The chain uses TRBV6-1 and TRBJ2-5, with D possibly matching TRBD1 (6 bases). V gave up 8 bases and J gave up 2 bases, with 12 bases separating them. The CDR3 runs to 13 residues. Per germline, CDR1 MNHNS and CDR2 SASEGT.

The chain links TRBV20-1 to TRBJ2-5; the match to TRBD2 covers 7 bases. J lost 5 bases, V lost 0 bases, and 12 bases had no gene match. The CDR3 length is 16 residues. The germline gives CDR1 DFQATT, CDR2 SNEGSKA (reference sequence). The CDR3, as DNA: TGCAGTGCTAGAGATACAGCGGGGAACCTCCGGGAGACCCAGTACTTC. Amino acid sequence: CSARDTAGNLRETQYF.

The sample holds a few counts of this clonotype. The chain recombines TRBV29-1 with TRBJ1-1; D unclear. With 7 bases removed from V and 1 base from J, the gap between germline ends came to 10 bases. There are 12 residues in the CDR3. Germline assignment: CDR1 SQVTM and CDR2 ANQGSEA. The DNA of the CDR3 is TGCAGCGCCACAATATCGAACACTGAAGCTTTCTTT. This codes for CSATISNTEAFF.

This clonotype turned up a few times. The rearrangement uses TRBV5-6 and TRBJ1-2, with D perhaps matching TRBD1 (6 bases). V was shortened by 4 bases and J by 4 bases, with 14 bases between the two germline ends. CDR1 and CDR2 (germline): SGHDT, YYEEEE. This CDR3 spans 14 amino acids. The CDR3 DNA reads TGTGCCAGCAGCCCAGGGGAGAAGTCCTATGGCTACACCTTC. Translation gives CASSPGEKSYGYTF.

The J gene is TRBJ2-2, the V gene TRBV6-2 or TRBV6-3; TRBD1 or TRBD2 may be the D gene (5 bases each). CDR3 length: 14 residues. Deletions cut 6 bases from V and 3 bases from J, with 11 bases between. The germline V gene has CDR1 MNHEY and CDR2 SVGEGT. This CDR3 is CASRRDGDTGELFF. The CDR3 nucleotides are TGTGCCAGCAGACGGGACGGTGACACCGGGGAGCTGTTTTTT.

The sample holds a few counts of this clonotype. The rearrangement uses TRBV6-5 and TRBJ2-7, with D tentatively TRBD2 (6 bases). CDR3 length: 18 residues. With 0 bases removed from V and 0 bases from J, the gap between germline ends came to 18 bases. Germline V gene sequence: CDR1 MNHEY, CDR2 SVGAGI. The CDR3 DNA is TGTGCCAGCAGTTACTCAGGGCCCCGGGACTCGAGCTCCTACGAGCAGTACTTC. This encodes CASSYSGPRDSSSYEQYF.

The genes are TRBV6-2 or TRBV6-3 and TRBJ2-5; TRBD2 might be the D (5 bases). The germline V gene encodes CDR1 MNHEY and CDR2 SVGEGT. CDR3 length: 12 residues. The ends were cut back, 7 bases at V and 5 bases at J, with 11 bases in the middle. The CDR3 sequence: CASTGGRETQYF. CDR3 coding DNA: TGTGCCAGCACCGGAGGAAGGGAGACCCAGTACTTC.

The CDR3 nucleotides are TGTGCCAGCAGCTACGGCCGGGGGGGCTACAATGAGCAGTTCTTC. Translating it yields CASSYGRGGYNEQFF. This chain connects TRBV11-2 to TRBJ2-1; 8 bases fit TRBD2. V trimming: 4 bases; J trimming: 3 bases; junction bases outside the gene matches: 5. The CDR3 covers 15 residues. CDR1 is SGHAT and CDR2 is FQNNGV in the germline V gene.

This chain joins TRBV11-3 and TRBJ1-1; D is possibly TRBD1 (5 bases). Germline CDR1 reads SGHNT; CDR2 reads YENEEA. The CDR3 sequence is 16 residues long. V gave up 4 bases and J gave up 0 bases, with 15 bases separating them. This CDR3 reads CASSWGGAGLNTEAFF. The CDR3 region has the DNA TGTGCCAGCAGCTGGGGCGGCGCAGGCTTGAACACTGAAGCTTTCTTT.

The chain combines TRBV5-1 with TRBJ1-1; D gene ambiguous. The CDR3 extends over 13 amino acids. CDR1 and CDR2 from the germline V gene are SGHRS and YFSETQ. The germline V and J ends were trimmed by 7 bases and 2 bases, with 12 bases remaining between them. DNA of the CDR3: TGCGCCAGCGCCCAGATTACCAACACTGAAGCTTTCTTT. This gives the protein CASAQITNTEAFF.

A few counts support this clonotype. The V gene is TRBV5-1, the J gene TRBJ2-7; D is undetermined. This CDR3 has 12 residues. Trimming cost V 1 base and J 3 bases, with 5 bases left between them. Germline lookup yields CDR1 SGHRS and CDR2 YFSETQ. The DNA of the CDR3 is TGCGCCAGCAGCTTGACATTCTACGAGCAGTACTTC. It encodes CASSLTFYEQYF.

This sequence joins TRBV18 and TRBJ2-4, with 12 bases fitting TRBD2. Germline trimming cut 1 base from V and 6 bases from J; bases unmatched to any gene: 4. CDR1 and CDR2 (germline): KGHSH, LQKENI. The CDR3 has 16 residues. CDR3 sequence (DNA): TGTGCCAGCTCACCACTACTAGCGGGAGGTGTAAACATTCAGTACTTC. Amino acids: CASSPLLAGGVNIQYF.

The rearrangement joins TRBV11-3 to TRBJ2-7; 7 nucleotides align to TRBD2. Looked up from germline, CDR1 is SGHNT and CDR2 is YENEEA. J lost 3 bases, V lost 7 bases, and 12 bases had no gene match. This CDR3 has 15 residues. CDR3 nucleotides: TGTGCCAGCACGGTCTCGGCGGGGGTAAACTACGAGCAGTACTTC. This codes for CASTVSAGVNYEQYF.

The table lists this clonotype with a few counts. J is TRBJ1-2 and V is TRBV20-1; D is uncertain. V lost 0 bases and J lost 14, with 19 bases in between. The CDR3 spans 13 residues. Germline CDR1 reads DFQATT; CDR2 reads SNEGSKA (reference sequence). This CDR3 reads CSARDQNYETGTF. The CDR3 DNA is TGCAGTGCTAGAGATCAGAATTACGAAACCGGGACCTTC.